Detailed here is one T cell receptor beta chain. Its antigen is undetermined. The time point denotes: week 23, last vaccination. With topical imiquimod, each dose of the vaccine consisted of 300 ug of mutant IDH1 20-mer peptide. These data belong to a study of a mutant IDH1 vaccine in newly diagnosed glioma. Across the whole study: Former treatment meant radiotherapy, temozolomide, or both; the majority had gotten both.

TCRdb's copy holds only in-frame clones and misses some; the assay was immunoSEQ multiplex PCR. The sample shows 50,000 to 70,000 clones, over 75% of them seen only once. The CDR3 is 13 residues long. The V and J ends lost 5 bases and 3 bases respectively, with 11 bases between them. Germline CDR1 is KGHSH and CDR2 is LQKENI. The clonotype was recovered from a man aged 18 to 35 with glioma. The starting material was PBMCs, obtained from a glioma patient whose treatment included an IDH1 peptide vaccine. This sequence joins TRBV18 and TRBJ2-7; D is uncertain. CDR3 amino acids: CASSGNPFYEQYF. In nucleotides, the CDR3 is TGTGCCAGCTCAGGCAATCCGTTCTACGAGCAGTACTTC.